Sequencing of this TCR beta chain was carried out in a study of blood T cells in healthy people across ages. Study outcomes and limitations: With donor CMV status unknown, expanded clonotype changes were possibly confounded.

As concerns this clonotype: The antigen remains unidentified.

CDR1 is MGHRA, CDR2 YSYEKL, per germline. This CDR3 has 16 amino acids. V was cut by 3 bases and J by 1 base, with 15 bases left in between. Combining a sample-barcoded 5' primer with a J-beta primer mix, a second PCR ran for 7 to 11 cycles. TCRdb passed the 5' RACE reads through MiXCR, listing each CDR3 protein once. In the table there are over 1,200,000 distinct CDR3 sequences, roughly 59% of which are singletons. The V gene is TRBV4-1, the J gene TRBJ2-5; perhaps D is TRBD1 or TRBD2 (5 bases each). The source material was blood. The receptor was isolated from a young man in good health. The CDR3 DNA reads TGCGCCAGCAGCCATGGGACGGGAAGAATCCAAGAGACCCAGTACTTC. Translated: CASSHGTGRIQETQYF.